This T cell receptor beta chain was profiled in a study of shared clonotypes between healthy human individuals. Study results and limitations: Sample collection involved blood only; tissue repertoires are likely different.

The CD4+ fraction was divided into a CD45RA+ naive subset and a CD45RA-negative memory subset. Sorted-subset replicate PCR reactions contained roughly 200 ng DNA, corresponding to some 30,000 T cell genomes. Only in-frame clones appear in the TCRdb table, and some are missing; sequencing was by immunoSEQ multiplex PCR. The sample lists about 1.5 million clones; 98% were seen once. On this clone itself: The antigen is unknown.

V gave up 3 bases and J gave up 6 bases; unmatched junction bases: 8. CDR1 and CDR2 from the germline V gene are SGHNT and YENEEA. The CDR3 covers 17 residues. The sequence was collected from a man aged 25-45 years in good health. This chain joins TRBV11-3 and TRBJ2-3; 14 bases agree with TRBD2. Input material: naive CD4+ T cells sorted from blood. Subset defined: CD45RA+ positively selected. This CDR3 is CASSFTGTSGSLDTQYF. The CDR3 DNA reads as TGTGCCAGCAGCTTCACCGGGACTAGCGGGAGCCTGGATACGCAGTATTTT.